This T cell receptor (beta chain) is drawn from a study of blood T cell repertoires in COVID-19. Across the whole study: PBMCs, B-cell-depleted T cells, or T cells were the source of the cDNA or gDNA that made up the material.

The CDR3 covers 14 residues. Trimming left V 2 bases short and J 3 bases short, with 11 bases between. Germline V gene data show CDR1 as SGHRS and CDR2 as YFSETQ. Original analysis: Scientists estimated how many nucleated cells there were by amplifying reference gene primers. Here immunoSEQ multiplex PCR was the method, and the copy in TCRdb shows in-frame clones only, minus some. For V, J and clone size, that table is used; D and trimming come from the DNA. Of some 260,000 clones listed, about 80% were seen once; the top ten hold over 3%. The receptor was derived from a woman of 80 years or more with acute or convalescent COVID-19. The sample consisted of peripheral blood. V and J are TRBV5-1 and TRBJ1-1; no clear D. CDR3 residues: CASSFDGRDTEAFF. CDR3 DNA: TGCGCCAGCAGCTTTGACGGGAGGGACACTGAAGCTTTCTTT.